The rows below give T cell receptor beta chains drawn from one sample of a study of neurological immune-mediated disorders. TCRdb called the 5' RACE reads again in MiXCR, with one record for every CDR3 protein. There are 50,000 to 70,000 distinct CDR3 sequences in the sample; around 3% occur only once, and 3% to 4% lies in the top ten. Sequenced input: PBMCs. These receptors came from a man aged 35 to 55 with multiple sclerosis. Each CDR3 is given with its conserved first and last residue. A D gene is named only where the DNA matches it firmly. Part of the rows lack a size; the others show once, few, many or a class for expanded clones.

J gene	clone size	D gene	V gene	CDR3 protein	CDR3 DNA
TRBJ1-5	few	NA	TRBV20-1	CSAIDRGGNQPQHF	TGCAGTGCTATTGACAGAGGGGGCAATCAGCCCCAGCATTTT
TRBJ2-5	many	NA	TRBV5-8	CASSLVSSQETQYF	TGTGCCAGCAGCTTGGTGAGCAGTCAAGAGACCCAGTACTTC
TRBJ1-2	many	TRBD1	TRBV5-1	CASSLVGTAIYGYTF	TGCGCCAGCAGCTTGGTCGGGACAGCGATCTATGGCTACACCTTC
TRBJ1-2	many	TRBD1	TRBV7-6	CASSFTGAGGYTF	TGTGCCAGCAGCTTTACAGGGGCAGGTGGCTACACCTTC
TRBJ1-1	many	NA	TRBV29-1	CSVGENTEAFF	TGCAGCGTTGGAGAGAACACTGAAGCTTTCTTT
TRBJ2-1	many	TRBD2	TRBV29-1	CSVEGLSSYNEQFF	TGCAGCGTTGAGGGACTAAGCTCCTACAATGAGCAGTTCTTC
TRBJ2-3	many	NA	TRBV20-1	CSAQGSRKTDTQYF	TGCAGTGCCCAAGGATCCCGAAAGACAGATACGCAGTATTTT
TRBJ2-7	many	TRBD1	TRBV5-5	CASSFPRDRETYEQYF	TGTGCCAGCAGCTTCCCCCGGGACAGGGAAACCTACGAGCAGTACTTC
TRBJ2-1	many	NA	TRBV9	CASSVGGAGSGAEQFF	TGTGCCAGCAGCGTAGGAGGAGCGGGCTCCGGGGCTGAGCAGTTCTTC
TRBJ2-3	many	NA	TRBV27	CASSPSYNTDTQYF	TGTGCCAGCAGTCCATCCTATAACACAGATACGCAGTATTTT
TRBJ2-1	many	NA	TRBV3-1	CASSQGSYNEQFF	TGTGCCAGCAGCCAAGGTAGCTACAATGAGCAGTTCTTC
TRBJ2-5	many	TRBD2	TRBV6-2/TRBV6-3	CASSSGLAGPETQYF	TGTGCCAGCAGTTCTGGACTAGCGGGGCCGGAGACCCAGTACTTC
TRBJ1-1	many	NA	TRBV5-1	CASSLQGPGNTEAFF	TGCGCCAGCAGCCTCCAAGGACCCGGGAACACTGAAGCTTTCTTT
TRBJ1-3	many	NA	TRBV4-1	CASSQDGSGAFVGNTIYF	TGCGCCAGCAGCCAAGACGGGTCTGGGGCTTTCGTCGGAAACACCATATATTTT
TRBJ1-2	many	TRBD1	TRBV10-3	CAISTGQNYGYTF	TGTGCCATCAGTACGGGACAGAACTATGGCTACACCTTC
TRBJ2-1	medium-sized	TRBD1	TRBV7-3	CASSPTTGEQFF	TGTGCCAGCAGCCCAACGACAGGGGAGCAGTTCTTC
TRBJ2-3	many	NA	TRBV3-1	CASSHRDRIRQYF	TGTGCCAGCAGCCACCGTGACAGGATTAGGCAGTATTTT
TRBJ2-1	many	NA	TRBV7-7	CASSLAFSSYNEQFF	TGTGCCAGCAGCTTAGCGTTTAGCTCCTACAATGAGCAGTTCTTC
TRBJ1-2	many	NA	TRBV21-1	CASSKAQWGVVYYGYTF	TGTGCCAGCAGCAAAGCGCAATGGGGAGTGGTTTATTATGGCTACACCTTC
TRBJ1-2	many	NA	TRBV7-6	CASSLNKNYGYTF	TGTGCCAGCAGCTTAAACAAGAACTATGGCTACACCTTC
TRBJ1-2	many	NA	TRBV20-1	CSASTAFYGYTF	TGCAGTGCCAGTACCGCCTTCTATGGCTACACCTTC
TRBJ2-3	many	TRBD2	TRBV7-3	CASSLLPRTSGKTDTQYF	TGTGCCAGCAGCTTGTTACCACGGACTAGCGGGAAGACAGATACGCAGTATTTT
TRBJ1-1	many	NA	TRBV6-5	CASSYSWNTEAFF	TGTGCCAGCAGTTACTCTTGGAACACTGAAGCTTTCTTT
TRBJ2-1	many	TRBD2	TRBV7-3	CASSAGRVGSYNEQFF	TGTGCCAGCAGCGCCGGGAGGGTGGGCTCCTACAATGAGCAGTTCTTC
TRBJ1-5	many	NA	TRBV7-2	CASSFDGSQPQHF	TGTGCCAGCAGCTTCGATGGGAGTCAGCCCCAGCATTTT
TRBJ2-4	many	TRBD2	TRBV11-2	CASSLGTSGPGQGIQYF	TGTGCCAGCAGCTTAGGGACTAGCGGGCCGGGTCAGGGCATTCAGTACTTC
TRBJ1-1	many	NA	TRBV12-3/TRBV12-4	CASSKQATETEAFF	TGTGCCAGCAGCAAACAGGCGACGGAGACTGAAGCTTTCTTT
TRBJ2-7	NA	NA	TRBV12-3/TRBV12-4	CASKGSNSAYEQYF	TGTGCCAGCAAGGGATCAAATAGCGCCTACGAGCAGTACTTC
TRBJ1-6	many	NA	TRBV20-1	CSARTGTNNSPLHF	TGCAGTGCTAGGACCGGGACAAATAATTCACCCCTCCACTTT
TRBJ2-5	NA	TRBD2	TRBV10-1	CASGRSGVTDQETQYF	TGCGCCAGCGGTCGTAGCGGGGTCACTGACCAAGAGACCCAGTACTTC
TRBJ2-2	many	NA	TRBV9	CASSVGGPGTGELFF	TGTGCCAGCAGCGTAGGAGGGCCGGGCACCGGGGAGCTGTTTTTT
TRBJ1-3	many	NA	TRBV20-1	CSASGGVNTIYF	TGCAGTGCTAGTGGAGGGGTTAACACCATATATTTT
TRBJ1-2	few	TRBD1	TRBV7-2	CASSSGQDYGYTF	TGTGCCAGCAGCTCGGGACAGGACTATGGCTACACCTTC
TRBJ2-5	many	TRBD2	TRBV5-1	CASSFERGGPTETQYF	TGCGCCAGCAGCTTCGAGCGGGGGGGCCCAACCGAGACCCAGTACTTC
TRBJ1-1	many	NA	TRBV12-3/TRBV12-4	CASSLRGRGNTEAFF	TGTGCCAGCAGTTTACGGGGGAGGGGTAACACTGAAGCTTTCTTT
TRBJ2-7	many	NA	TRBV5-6	CASSRRGAHEQYF	TGTGCCAGCAGCCGGAGGGGGGCCCACGAGCAGTACTTC
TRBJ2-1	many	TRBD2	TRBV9	CASSAGLWREGLYNEQFF	TGTGCCAGCAGCGCCGGCCTGTGGCGGGAGGGCCTATACAATGAGCAGTTCTTC
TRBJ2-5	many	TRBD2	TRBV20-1	CSALPLAGVGETQYF	TGCAGTGCCCTGCCCCTAGCGGGAGTGGGAGAGACCCAGTACTTC
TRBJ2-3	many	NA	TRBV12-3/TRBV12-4	CASSFIWGSTDTQYF	TGTGCCAGCAGTTTTATCTGGGGGAGCACAGATACGCAGTATTTT
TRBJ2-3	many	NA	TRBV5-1	CASSSPRLADTQYF	TGCGCCAGCAGCTCACCCCGACTCGCTGATACGCAGTATTTT
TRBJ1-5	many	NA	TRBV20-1	CSARVGSPNQPQHF	TGCAGTGCTAGAGTTGGGTCGCCCAATCAGCCCCAGCATTTT
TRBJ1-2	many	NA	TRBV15	CATSPGGYGYTF	TGTGCCACCAGCCCGGGGGGGTATGGCTACACCTTC
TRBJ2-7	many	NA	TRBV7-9	CASSLPGTPYEQYF	TGTGCCAGCAGCTTACCGGGGACTCCCTACGAGCAGTACTTC
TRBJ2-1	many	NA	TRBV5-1	CASSLRAPGDEQFF	TGCGCCAGCAGCCTCCGGGCCCCGGGCGATGAGCAGTTCTTC
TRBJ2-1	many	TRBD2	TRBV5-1	CASSLTAGGPQEQFF	TGCGCCAGCAGCTTGACGGCGGGGGGGCCCCAAGAGCAGTTCTTC
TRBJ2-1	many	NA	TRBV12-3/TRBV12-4	CASSLEEQPYNEQFF	TGTGCCAGCAGTTTAGAAGAGCAGCCCTACAATGAGCAGTTCTTC
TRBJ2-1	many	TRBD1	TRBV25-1	CASSPGTGGWNEQFF	TGTGCCAGCAGTCCCGGGACAGGGGGCTGGAATGAGCAGTTCTTC
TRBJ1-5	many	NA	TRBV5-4	CASSLGGRHDQPQHF	TGTGCCAGCAGCTTGGGGGGTCGGCACGATCAGCCCCAGCATTTT
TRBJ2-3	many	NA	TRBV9	CASSVQGRTDTQYF	TGTGCCAGCAGCGTACAGGGGCGCACAGATACGCAGTATTTT
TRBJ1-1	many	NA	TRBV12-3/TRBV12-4	CASSRQENTEAFF	TGTGCCAGCAGTCGACAGGAGAACACTGAAGCTTTCTTT
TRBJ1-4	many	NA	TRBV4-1	CASSQDGGRFNEKLFF	TGCGCCAGCAGCCAAGATGGAGGCCGGTTTAATGAAAAACTGTTTTTT
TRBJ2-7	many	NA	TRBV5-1	CASSLLAGSSEQYF	TGCGCCAGCAGCTTGTTAGCAGGTTCGTCCGAGCAGTACTTC
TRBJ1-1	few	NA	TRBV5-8	CASSLGWEKGMNTEAFF	TGTGCCAGCAGCTTAGGCTGGGAGAAGGGGATGAACACTGAAGCTTTCTTT
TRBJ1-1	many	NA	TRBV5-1	CASSLGGVTEAFF	TGCGCCAGCAGCTTGGGAGGGGTGACTGAAGCTTTCTTT
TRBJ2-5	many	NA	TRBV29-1	CSVLPSLETQYF	TGCAGCGTTCTGCCGAGTTTGGAGACCCAGTACTTC
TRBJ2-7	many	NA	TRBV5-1	CASTGQTYEQYF	TGCGCCAGCACCGGACAGACCTACGAGCAGTACTTC
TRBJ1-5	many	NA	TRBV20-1	CSAPDRNNQPQHF	TGCAGTGCACCCGACAGAAACAATCAGCCCCAGCATTTT
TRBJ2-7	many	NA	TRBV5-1	CASSLGENEWYF	TGCGCCAGCAGCTTGGGAGAGAATGAGTGGTACTTC
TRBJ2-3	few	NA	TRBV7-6	CASSLKARDTQYF	TGTGCCAGCAGCTTAAAGGCGAGGGATACGCAGTATTTT
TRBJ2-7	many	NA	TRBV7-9	CASSLQGGDYEQYF	TGTGCCAGCAGCCTTCAGGGCGGGGATTACGAGCAGTACTTC